These T cell receptor beta chains were read from a single sample in a study of blood T cell repertoires in COVID-19. This table comes from immunoSEQ multiplex PCR, and its TCRdb copy is limited to in-frame clones, with some not included. The sample has 250,000 to 300,000 clones; over 80% are singletons. What was sequenced was peripheral blood. The origin of the receptors is a man in his 60s who had recovered from COVID-19. CDR3s include the opening cysteine and the closing phenylalanine or tryptophan. A D gene is named only where the DNA matches it firmly. A row's size may be missing; if present it is once, few, many or a size class.

v_gene	abundance	d_gene	j_gene	CDR3nt	CDR3aa
TRBV3-1/TRBV3-2	.	.	TRBJ1-1	TGTGCCAGCAGCCAAGATATAGACACTGAAGCTTTCTTT	CASSQDIDTEAFF
TRBV30	few	TRBD2	TRBJ2-7	TGTGCCTGGAGTGCTGTCGGGAGGGCCGCCTACGAGCAGTACTTC	CAWSAVGRAAYEQYF
TRBV28	many	.	TRBJ1-4	TGTGCCAGCAGTTTCAACACCATTAATGAAAAACTGTTTTTT	CASSFNTINEKLFF
TRBV7-8	.	.	TRBJ2-2	TGTGCCAGCAGGACCACAGGGTTAGCCGGGGAGCTGTTTTTT	CASRTTGLAGELFF
TRBV28	few	.	TRBJ1-6	TGTGCCAGCAGTTTGGAGGGCCCCTATAATTCACCCCTCCACTTT	CASSLEGPYNSPLHF
TRBV29-1	few	.	TRBJ1-1	TGCAGCGTTGAACGCGGTACGAACACTGAAGCTTTCTTT	CSVERGTNTEAFF
TRBV11-2	.	.	TRBJ2-7	TGTGCCAGCAGCTTAGGGAGGGGCACGCGCGAGCAGTACTTC	CASSLGRGTREQYF
TRBV2	.	TRBD1	TRBJ2-7	TGTGCCAGCAGCCGACAGGGAAGATCTGGCGAGCAGTACTTC	CASSRQGRSGEQYF
TRBV14	.	.	TRBJ1-4	TGTGCCAGCAGCTTCCTACGGTGGGGAGAGGATGAAAAACTGTTTTTT	CASSFLRWGEDEKLFF
TRBV7-3	.	.	TRBJ2-7	TGTGCCAGCAGCTTAACGACAGACTACGAGCAGTACTTC	CASSLTTDYEQYF
TRBV5-5	.	TRBD1	TRBJ1-2	TGTGCCAGCATCCGACAGACTCGGGACAGGGGGCGTACAGACTATGGCTACACCTTC	CASIRQTRDRGRTDYGYTF
TRBV19	.	.	TRBJ1-5	TGTGCCAGTAGTATAGGCGGGAGGAGCGGTCAGCCCCAGCATTTT	CASSIGGRSGQPQHF
TRBV20-1	.	TRBD2	TRBJ2-2	TGCAGTGCTAGTGGTGGGCTAGCGGGGTCCCCAACCCTGGAGCTGTTTTTT	CSASGGLAGSPTLELFF
TRBV7-2	.	TRBD1	TRBJ1-3	TGTGCCAGCAGCTCACGGACAGGTCTCTCTGGAAACACCATATATTTT	CASSSRTGLSGNTIYF
TRBV5-1	few	.	TRBJ1-2	TGCGCCAGCAGCTTCTCGACCCACCAGGGCTATGGCTACACCTTC	CASSFSTHQGYGYTF
TRBV20-1	few	.	TRBJ2-7	TGCAGTGCTAGTTGGGAAAAGACAGGCTCCTACGAGCAGTACTTC	CSASWEKTGSYEQYF